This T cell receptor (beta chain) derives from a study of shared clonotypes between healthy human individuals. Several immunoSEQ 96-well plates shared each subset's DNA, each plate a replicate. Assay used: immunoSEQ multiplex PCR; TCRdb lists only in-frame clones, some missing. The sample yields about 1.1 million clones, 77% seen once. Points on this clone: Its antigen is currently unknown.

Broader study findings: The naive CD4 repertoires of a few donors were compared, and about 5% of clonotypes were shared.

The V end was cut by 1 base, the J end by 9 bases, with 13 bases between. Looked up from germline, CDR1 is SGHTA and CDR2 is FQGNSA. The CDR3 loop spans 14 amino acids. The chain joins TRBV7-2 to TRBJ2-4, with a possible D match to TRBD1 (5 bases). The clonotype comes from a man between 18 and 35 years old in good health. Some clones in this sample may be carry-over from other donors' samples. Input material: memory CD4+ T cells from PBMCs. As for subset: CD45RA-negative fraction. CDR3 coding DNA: TGTGCCAGCAGCTTAGGTCGTAGTCAGGGCATTCAGTACTTC. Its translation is CASSLGRSQGIQYF. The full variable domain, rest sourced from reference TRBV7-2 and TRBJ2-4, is GAGVSQSPSNKVTEKGKDVELRCDPISGHTALYWYRQSLGQGLEFLIYFQGNSAPDKSGLPSDRFSAERTGGSVSTLTIQRTQQEDSAVYLCASSLGRSQGIQYFGAGTRLSVL.